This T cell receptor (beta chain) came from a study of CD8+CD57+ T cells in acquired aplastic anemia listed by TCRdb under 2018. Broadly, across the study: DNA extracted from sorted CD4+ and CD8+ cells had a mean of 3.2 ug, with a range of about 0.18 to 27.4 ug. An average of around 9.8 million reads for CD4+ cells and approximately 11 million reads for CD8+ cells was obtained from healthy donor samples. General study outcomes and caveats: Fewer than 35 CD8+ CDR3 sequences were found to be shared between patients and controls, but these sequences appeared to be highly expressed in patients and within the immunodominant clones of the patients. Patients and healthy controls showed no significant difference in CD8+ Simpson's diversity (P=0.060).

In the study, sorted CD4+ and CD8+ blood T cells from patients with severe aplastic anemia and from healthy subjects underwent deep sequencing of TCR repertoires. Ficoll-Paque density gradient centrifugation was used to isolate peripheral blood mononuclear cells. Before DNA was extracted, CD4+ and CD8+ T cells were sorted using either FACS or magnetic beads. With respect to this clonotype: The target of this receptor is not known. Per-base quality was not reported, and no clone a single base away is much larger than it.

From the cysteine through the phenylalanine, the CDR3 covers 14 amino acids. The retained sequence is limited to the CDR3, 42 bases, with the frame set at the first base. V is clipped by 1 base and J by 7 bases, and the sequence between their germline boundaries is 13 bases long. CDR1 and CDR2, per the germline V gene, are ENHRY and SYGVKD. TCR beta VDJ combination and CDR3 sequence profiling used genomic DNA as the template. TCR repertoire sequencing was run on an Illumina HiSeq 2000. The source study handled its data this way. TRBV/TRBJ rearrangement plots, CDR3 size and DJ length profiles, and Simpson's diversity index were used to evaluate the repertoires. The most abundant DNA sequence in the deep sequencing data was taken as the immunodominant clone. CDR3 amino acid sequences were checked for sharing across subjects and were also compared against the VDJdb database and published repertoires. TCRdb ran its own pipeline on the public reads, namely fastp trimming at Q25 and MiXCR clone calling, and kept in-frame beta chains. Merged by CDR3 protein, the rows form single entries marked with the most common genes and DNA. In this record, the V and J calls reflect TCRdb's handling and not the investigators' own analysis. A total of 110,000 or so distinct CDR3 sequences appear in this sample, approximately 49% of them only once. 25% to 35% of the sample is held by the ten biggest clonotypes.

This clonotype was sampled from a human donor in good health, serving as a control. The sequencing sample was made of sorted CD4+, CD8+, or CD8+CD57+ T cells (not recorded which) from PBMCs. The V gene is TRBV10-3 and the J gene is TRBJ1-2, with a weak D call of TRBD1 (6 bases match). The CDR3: CAISELSGTLGYTF. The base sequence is TGTGCCATCAGTGAGTTATCCGGGACACTTGGCTACACCTTC.